This passage covers 10 T cell receptor beta chains from one sample sequenced in a study of OX40 agonist ivuxolimab in advanced cancers. Assay used: immunoSEQ multiplex PCR; TCRdb lists only in-frame clones, some missing. The sample includes about 89,000 clones, roughly 93% of them seen just once. This specimen consisted of CD4+ or CD8+ T cells sorted from blood, obtained in a trial of the OX40 agonist ivuxolimab. Receptor source: an adult with an advanced solid tumor such as melanoma, head and neck, liver or kidney cancer.

The CDR3 nucleotides read TGTGCCAGTAGTATGAGTCAGGTAATAGATACGCAGTATTTT. This translates into CASSMSQVIDTQYF. This chain links TRBV19 with TRBJ2-3; D call uncertain. Trimming removed 3 bases from V and 5 bases from J, with 12 bases in between. Looked up from germline, CDR1 is LNHDA and CDR2 is SQIVND (reference sequence). This CDR3 region has 14 residues.

The chain has TRBV27 and TRBJ2-3; D might be TRBD1 (7 bases). Trimming left V 5 bases short and J 4 bases short, with 10 bases between. The V gene's germline CDR1 is MNHEY and CDR2 SMNVEV (reference sequence). The length of the CDR3 is 13 residues. CDR3 sequence reads: CASSPRGADTQYF. The CDR3 DNA sequence: TGTGCCAGCAGTCCCAGGGGGGCAGATACGCAGTATTTT.

This chain uses TRBV9 with TRBJ2-7, with D unclear. Germline CDR1 SGDLS, CDR2 YYNGEE. V gave up 4 bases and J gave up 3 bases, with 17 bases separating them. The CDR3 covers 15 residues. The CDR3 here is CASSPQLNSFYEQYF. The CDR3 region has the DNA TGTGCCAGCAGCCCCCAATTAAACAGTTTCTACGAGCAGTACTTC. The variable domain in full, completed from reference TRBV9 and TRBJ2-7, reads DSGVTQTPKHLITATGQRVTLRCSPRSGDLSVYWYQQSLDQGLQFLIQYYNGEERAKGNILERFSAQQFPDLHSELNLSSLELGDSALYFCASSPQLNSFYEQYFGPGTRLTVT.

CDR3 region: CASSRQGSTGELFF. The CDR3 coding sequence is TGTGCCAGCAGCAGACAGGGGAGCACCGGGGAGCTGTTTTTT. The chain joins TRBV7-8 to TRBJ2-2; TRBD1 matches at 8 bases. With V trimmed by 5 bases and J by 4 bases, 3 bases remained unmatched. Germline lookup yields CDR1 SGHVS and CDR2 FQNEAQ. The CDR3 is 14 residues long.

The rearrangement uses TRBV10-3 and TRBJ1-3, with unresolved D. Germline lookup yields CDR1 ENHRY and CDR2 SYGVKD. This CDR3 has 14 amino acids. V was clipped by 8 bases and J by 0 bases, with 11 bases between them. CDR3 sequence (DNA): TGTGCCATCCATCCGGGGAGCTCTGGAAACACCATATATTTT. Amino acid sequence: CAIHPGSSGNTIYF.

V is TRBV9 and J is TRBJ2-7, with 11 bases lining up with TRBD2. In germline, CDR1 is SGDLS, CDR2 YYNGEE. The CDR3 consists of 17 residues. J was trimmed by 7 bases and V by 0 bases; bases with no gene match: 12. In DNA form, the CDR3 reads TGTGCCAGCAGCGTAGGGCAGGGGCTAGCGGGGGGAGAAGAGCAGTACTTC. It codes for CASSVGQGLAGGEEQYF.

V gene TRBV7-2 combines with J gene TRBJ1-2; D might be TRBD1 (5 bases). This CDR3 is 17 amino acids long. The V end lost 4 bases, the J end lost 4 bases, and 22 bases lay between the germline ends. Germline lookup yields CDR1 SGHTA and CDR2 FQGNSA. In DNA, the CDR3 is TGTGCCAGCAGCTCTGGCGGTCAGGGCGGTCTTGTCTATGGCTACACCTTC. Residues: CASSSGGQGGLVYGYTF.

The rearrangement joins TRBV19 to TRBJ1-2, with a possible D match to TRBD1 (5 bases). Looked up from germline, CDR1 is LNHDA and CDR2 is SQIVND (reference sequence). This CDR3 is 12 amino acids long. The V gene lost 9 bases and the J gene lost 8 bases, with 16 bases spanning the gap. CDR3 in amino acids: CASKQVSLGYTF. CDR3 DNA: TGTGCCAGCAAACAGGTTTCCTTGGGCTACACCTTC.

CDR3 nucleotides: TGTGCCAGCAGCTCTTTCTCCTTAGCGGGGAACACCGGGGAGCTGTTTTTT. Residues: CASSSFSLAGNTGELFF. The chain joins TRBV7-2 to TRBJ2-2, with 7 bases aligning to TRBD2. CDR1 is SGHTA and CDR2 is FQGNSA in the germline V gene. This CDR3 has 17 residues. V was clipped by 4 bases and J by 1 base; unmatched bases: 9.

The chain uses TRBV5-1 and TRBJ2-1, with a tentative D call TRBD1 (6 bases). This CDR3 comprises 14 residues. Germline V CDR1 and CDR2: SGHRS, YFSETQ. With 0 bases removed from V and 4 bases from J, the gap between germline ends came to 8 bases. The CDR3 DNA is TGCGCCAGCAGCTTGGGGACAGAATACAATGAGCAGTTCTTC. It translates to CASSLGTEYNEQFF.